Listed below are T cell receptor beta chains from one sample, sequenced in a study of blood T cell repertoires in COVID-19. Assay: immunoSEQ multiplex PCR; the TCRdb copy retains only in-frame clones and omits some. The data show roughly 370,000 clones, approximately 87% seen once. Sample: PBMCs or T cells enriched from blood (not recorded which). All receptors derive from a woman between 50 and 59 years old who had recovered from COVID-19. CDR3s include the opening cysteine and the closing phenylalanine or tryptophan. D genes are given only for firm matches. Where a row states a size, it is once, few, many or the class of an expanded clone; other rows omit it.

J gene: TRBJ1-3; CDR3 length: 16; V gene: TRBV5-1; clone size: NA; D gene: NA; CDR3 protein: CASSLEGRVSGNTIYF; CDR3 DNA: TGCGCCAGCAGCTTGGAGGGGCGCGTCTCTGGAAACACCATATATTTT
J gene: TRBJ1-4; CDR3 length: 13; V gene: TRBV3-1/TRBV3-2; clone size: once; D gene: TRBD1; CDR3 protein: CASGGTVLEKLFF; CDR3 DNA: TGTGCCAGCGGGGGGACAGTGCTTGAAAAACTGTTTTTT
J gene: TRBJ1-5; CDR3 length: 14; V gene: TRBV3-1/TRBV3-2; clone size: NA; D gene: NA; CDR3 protein: CASSQGTGEQPQHF; CDR3 DNA: TGTGCCAGCAGCCAAGGCACAGGTGAGCAGCCCCAGCATTTT
J gene: TRBJ1-5; CDR3 length: 15; V gene: TRBV5-6; clone size: NA; D gene: NA; CDR3 protein: CASSTQGFSNQPQHF; CDR3 DNA: TGTGCCAGCTCTACCCAGGGTTTTAGCAATCAGCCCCAGCATTTT
J gene: TRBJ1-1; CDR3 length: 15; V gene: TRBV5-6; clone size: NA; D gene: NA; CDR3 protein: CASSSLNGVRTEAFF; CDR3 DNA: TGTGCCAGCAGCTCCCTCAACGGAGTGAGGACTGAAGCTTTCTTT
J gene: TRBJ1-2; CDR3 length: 14; V gene: TRBV18; clone size: NA; D gene: TRBD1; CDR3 protein: CASSQTGGSYGYTF; CDR3 DNA: TGTGCCAGCTCACAAACAGGGGGCAGCTATGGCTACACCTTC
J gene: TRBJ1-1; CDR3 length: 14; V gene: TRBV18; clone size: NA; D gene: NA; CDR3 protein: CASSREVQGREAFF; CDR3 DNA: TGTGCCAGCTCGCGCGAGGTCCAGGGGCGTGAAGCTTTCTTT
J gene: TRBJ1-2; CDR3 length: 13; V gene: TRBV10-3; clone size: few; D gene: TRBD1; CDR3 protein: CATRGQGMDGYTF; CDR3 DNA: TGTGCCACCAGAGGACAGGGGATGGATGGCTACACCTTC
J gene: TRBJ1-1; CDR3 length: 17; V gene: TRBV7-6; clone size: NA; D gene: TRBD1; CDR3 protein: CASSLGGQGSWGTEAFF; CDR3 DNA: TGTGCCAGCAGCTTAGGGGGACAGGGCTCTTGGGGCACTGAAGCTTTCTTT
J gene: TRBJ1-2; CDR3 length: 14; V gene: TRBV13; clone size: NA; D gene: NA; CDR3 protein: CASSLATTNYGYTF; CDR3 DNA: TGTGCCAGCAGCTTAGCCACAACTAACTATGGCTACACCTTC
J gene: TRBJ1-1; CDR3 length: 15; V gene: TRBV18; clone size: NA; D gene: NA; CDR3 protein: CASSPSSRADTEAFF; CDR3 DNA: TGTGCCAGCTCACCGAGTTCCAGGGCCGACACTGAAGCTTTCTTT
J gene: TRBJ1-5; CDR3 length: 15; V gene: TRBV19; clone size: NA; D gene: TRBD1; CDR3 protein: CASSTGQGVGQPQHF; CDR3 DNA: TGTGCCAGTAGTACAGGTCAGGGGGTCGGTCAGCCCCAGCATTTT
J gene: TRBJ1-5; CDR3 length: 13; V gene: TRBV27; clone size: NA; D gene: NA; CDR3 protein: CASRQRGNQPQHF; CDR3 DNA: TGTGCCAGCAGACAACGGGGCAATCAGCCCCAGCATTTT
J gene: TRBJ1-4; CDR3 length: 15; V gene: TRBV5-1; clone size: NA; D gene: TRBD1; CDR3 protein: CASSLRTGENEKLFF; CDR3 DNA: TGCGCCAGCAGCCTCAGGACAGGAGAGAATGAAAAACTGTTTTTT
J gene: TRBJ1-3; CDR3 length: 15; V gene: TRBV30; clone size: once; D gene: NA; CDR3 protein: CAWSALTGSGNTIYF; CDR3 DNA: TGTGCCTGGAGTGCCCTTACAGGGTCCGGAAACACCATATATTTT